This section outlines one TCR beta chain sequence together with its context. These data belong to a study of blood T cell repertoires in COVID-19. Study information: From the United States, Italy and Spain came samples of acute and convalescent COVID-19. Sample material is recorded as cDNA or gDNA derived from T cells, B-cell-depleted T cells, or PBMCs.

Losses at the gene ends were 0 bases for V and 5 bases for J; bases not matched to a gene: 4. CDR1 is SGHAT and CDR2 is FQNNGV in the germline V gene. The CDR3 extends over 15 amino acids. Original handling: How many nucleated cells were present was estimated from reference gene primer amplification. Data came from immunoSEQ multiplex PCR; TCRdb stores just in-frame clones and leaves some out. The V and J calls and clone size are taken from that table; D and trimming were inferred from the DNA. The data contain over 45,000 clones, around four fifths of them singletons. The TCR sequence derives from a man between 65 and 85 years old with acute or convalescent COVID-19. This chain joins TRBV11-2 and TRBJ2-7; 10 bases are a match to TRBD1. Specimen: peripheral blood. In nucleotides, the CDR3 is TGTGCCAGCAGCTTAGACGGGACAGGGGTGCACGAGCAGTACTTC. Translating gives CASSLDGTGVHEQYF.